This TCR beta chain was found in a study of blood T cell repertoires in COVID-19. Study-level information: From T cells, B-cell-depleted T cells, or PBMCs came the material, which was cDNA or gDNA.

Researchers sorted participants into cohorts using their self-reported clinical history. The authors' processing: Cell counts per sample came from amplifying reference gene primers. Profiling relied on immunoSEQ multiplex PCR, and the TCRdb table lists in-frame clones only, not all of them. The V and J calls and the clone size are those of that table, but D and trimming were determined from the DNA. The table lists some 220,000 clones, 88% of them singletons. This CDR3 has 14 amino acids. The germline V and J ends were trimmed by 0 bases and 7 bases, with 9 bases remaining between them. Germline V lookup: CDR1 MNHEY, CDR2 SVGAGI.

The sequencing input was PBMCs or T cells enriched from blood (not recorded which). The chain is built from TRBV6-5 and TRBJ1-4; D might be TRBD1 (6 bases). This clonotype originated in a woman in her 30s who had recovered from COVID-19. The CDR3 protein is CASSYSRGSEKLFF. The CDR3 DNA reads TGTGCCAGCAGTTACTCGAGGGGGTCTGAAAAACTGTTTTTT.